This T cell receptor (beta chain) derives from a study of identical twins. TCRdb re-called the 5' RACE reads through MiXCR, storing one row per CDR3 protein. The table lists about 520,000 distinct CDR3 sequences, about 20% of them singletons, with around 0.9% in the top ten. Germline V gene sequence: CDR1 DFQATT, CDR2 SNEGSKA (reference sequence). Trimming took 7 bases from V and 0 from J, leaving 13 bases between them. The CDR3 consists of 13 residues. The sample also formed part of further work on T cells expressing NK-cell markers.

The sequence was obtained from a young woman in good health. Sequenced input: CD4+ T cells sorted from blood. The chain joins TRBV20-1 to TRBJ2-7, with D possibly being TRBD2 (5 bases). This CDR3 is CSVPDGVSYEQYF. The CDR3 region has the DNA TGCAGTGTACCGGACGGGGTCTCCTACGAGCAGTACTTC.